The T cell receptor (beta chain) described here comes from a study of T-cell reconstitution after alpha-beta-depleted transplantation in children. This clonotype was picked up a small number of times. Unique molecular identifiers were used in preparing the TCRbeta library. One entry per CDR3 protein, called by TCRdb with MiXCR from the PCR reads. The sample holds roughly 180,000 distinct CDR3 sequences, approximately 15% seen once. CDR3 length: 18 amino acids. The V gene end was trimmed by 1 base and the J gene end by 0 bases; junction bases not matched to a gene: 12. Germline values: CDR1 DFQATT, CDR2 SNEGSKA (reference sequence).

The rearrangement uses TRBV20-1 and TRBJ2-1; TRBD2 matches at 7 bases. This clonotype was sampled from a human donor who donated a stem cell graft to a child with acute lymphoblastic leukemia. Sample: PBMCs from the stem cell graft donor, taken from the stem cell graft. The CDR3 loop is CSARGSVRREPSYNEQFF. CDR3 DNA: TGCAGTGCTAGAGGCTCAGTGCGGCGGGAGCCCTCCTACAATGAGCAGTTCTTC.